This T cell receptor beta chain was sequenced in a study of T cells in women clearing cervical HPV infection. Study-level results: TRBV6-7 abundance was lower in cases than controls (roughly 0.12% versus 0.15%).

The CDR3 runs to 15 residues. Germline loops: CDR1 SGHRS, CDR2 YFSETQ. With V trimmed by 6 bases and J by 4 bases, 9 bases remained unmatched. Assay: immunoSEQ multiplex PCR; the TCRdb copy retains only in-frame clones and omits some. This specimen shows roughly 12,000 clones; the ten leading clones hold 10%. Note on this clone: What it recognizes is unknown. The CDR3 end lies 3 residues beyond the end of the read and is filled in from the germline J gene.

Sequencing input: blood buffy coat. The chain has TRBV5-1 and TRBJ2-2, with TRBD2 matching over 7 bases. The source of this sequence is a woman aged 18 to 75 with a cervical HPV16 infection that either progressed to CIN3+ or cleared (not recorded which). CDR3 DNA, as far as it was read: TGCGCCAGCAAGTCCCTAGCGGATAGCACCGGGGAG. This gives the protein CASKSLADSTGE. The complete CDR3 reads CASKSLADSTGELFF. Together with reference TRBV5-1 and TRBJ2-2, the CDR3 gives the full variable domain: KAGVTQTPRYLIKTRGQQVTLSCSPISGHRSVSWYQQTPGQGLQFLFEYFSETQRNKGNFPGRFSGRQFSNSRSEMNVSTLELGDSALYLCASKSLADSTGELFFGEGSRLTVL.